A selection of T cell receptor beta chains follows, all from one sample in a study of CD8 T cells in Susac syndrome. TCRdb redid the calling of the immunoSEQ multiplex PCR reads with MiXCR, one entry per CDR3 protein. Among just over 150,000 distinct CDR3 sequences listed, around 95% were seen once. Sequencing was carried out using CD8+ T cells from PBMCs. Receptors originate from a human donor with multiple sclerosis. Each CDR3 is given with its conserved first and last residue. The D gene is left open where the match is weak. Size values are once, few and many counts, or a class for expanded clones, and some rows have none.

D gene	J gene	clone size	V gene	CDR3 DNA	CDR3 protein
TRBD2	TRBJ2-1	NA	TRBV6-6	TGTGCCAGCGGACTAGCATACAATGAGCAGTTCTTC	CASGLAYNEQFF
NA	TRBJ2-3	NA	TRBV12-3/TRBV12-4	TGTGCCAGCCAAACGGGAAGGCCAGATACGCAGTATTTT	CASQTGRPDTQYF
NA	TRBJ1-2	NA	TRBV30	TGTGCCTGGAGCGCCAGGGTCCCCTATGGCTACACCTTC	CAWSARVPYGYTF
NA	TRBJ1-2	NA	TRBV5-1	TGCGCCAGCACACTGACAGGCTCCGTTTTGGTCTATGGCTACACCTTC	CASTLTGSVLVYGYTF
TRBD1	TRBJ2-7	NA	TRBV3-1	TGTGCCAGCAGCCCAGGGGGCTCAGCAAGCCCCTACGAGCAGTACTTC	CASSPGGSASPYEQYF
NA	TRBJ1-5	NA	TRBV27	TGTGCCAGCAGTCCGGCCGGAGACAATCAGCCCCAGCATTTT	CASSPAGDNQPQHF
TRBD1	TRBJ2-3	NA	TRBV27	TGTGCCAGCAGTTTAACAGGGGCAGATACGCAGTATTTT	CASSLTGADTQYF
NA	TRBJ1-5	NA	TRBV27	TGTGCCAGCGGGATATCGAGGAGTCAGCCCCAGCATTTT	CASGISRSQPQHF
NA	TRBJ2-1	NA	TRBV19	TGTGCCAGTAGTATAACAGGAAGGTCCTACAATGAGCAGTTCTTC	CASSITGRSYNEQFF
NA	TRBJ2-3	NA	TRBV24-1	TGTGCCACCAGTGACCCCAACCTGAATGACGATACGCAGTATTTT	CATSDPNLNDDTQYF
TRBD2	TRBJ2-1	NA	TRBV30	TGTGCCTGGAGCCCCGGGACTAGCAGATACAATGAGCAGTTCTTC	CAWSPGTSRYNEQFF
NA	TRBJ2-5	NA	TRBV23-1	TGCGCCAGCCTATCTTGGGGGGGGCGAGAGACCCAGTACTTC	CASLSWGGRETQYF
NA	TRBJ1-2	NA	TRBV29-1	TGCTCGGTGGCGCTTGACTATGGCTACACCTTC	CSVALDYGYTF
NA	TRBJ1-1	NA	TRBV9	TGTGCCAGCAGCGCCACTTTGGACACTGAAGCTTTCTTT	CASSATLDTEAFF
TRBD2	TRBJ2-2	NA	TRBV30	TGTGCCTGGAGAGAAGCGGGGGGTTACACCGGGGAGCTGTTTTTT	CAWREAGGYTGELFF
NA	TRBJ1-1	once	TRBV29-1	TGCAGCGTTGAAGATCTTGGGGGCACTGAAGCTTTCTTT	CSVEDLGGTEAFF
NA	TRBJ2-1	NA	TRBV5-6	TGTGCCAGCAGCTTGCCCACCCAGCACGAGCAGTTCTTC	CASSLPTQHEQFF
NA	TRBJ1-1	NA	TRBV12-3/TRBV12-4	TGTGCCAGCACCGTGGGGTTGAACACTGAAGCTTTCTTT	CASTVGLNTEAFF
NA	TRBJ2-1	NA	TRBV7-2	TGTGCCAGCAGCTTAGGTGGTGGGACGACCCCCAATGAGCAGTTCTTC	CASSLGGGTTPNEQFF
NA	TRBJ2-2	NA	TRBV29-1	TGCAGCGTTGAAGTTTCCACCACGAACACCGGGGAGCTGTTTTTT	CSVEVSTTNTGELFF
NA	TRBJ2-3	NA	TRBV7-9	TGTGCCAGCAGCTCGGCGACAGTCCTTGGTACGCAGTATTTT	CASSSATVLGTQYF
NA	TRBJ2-2	NA	TRBV27	TGTGCCAGCAGTCTATCCCCCCCGGGGGGCCTCGGGGAGCTGTTTTTT	CASSLSPPGGLGELFF
TRBD1	TRBJ2-4	once	TRBV13	TGTGCCAGCAAGCCCGGGACAGGAAACATTCAGTACTTC	CASKPGTGNIQYF
NA	TRBJ2-5	NA	TRBV7-9	TGTGCCAGCAGCTTCGAGACCCAGTACTTC	CASSFETQYF
NA	TRBJ2-1	NA	TRBV19	TGTGCCAGTAGTCCAGGACGGCGGCGGGGGCAGCAGTTCTTC	CASSPGRRRGQQFF
NA	TRBJ2-2	NA	TRBV4-1	TGCGCCAGCAGCACGCACACATCCCTGGGCGGGGAGCTGTTTTTT	CASSTHTSLGGELFF
NA	TRBJ1-2	NA	TRBV27	TGTGCCAGCGGGGGCCCTCTTAACTATGGCTACACCTTC	CASGGPLNYGYTF
NA	TRBJ2-3	NA	TRBV11-2	TGTGCCAGCAGCTTAGTTCGGGCAGATACGCAGTATTTT	CASSLVRADTQYF
NA	TRBJ2-2	NA	TRBV20-1	TGCAGTGCTAGCATCTCCCTCGGAGGGACCGGGGAGCTGTTTTTT	CSASISLGGTGELFF
NA	TRBJ1-2	NA	TRBV7-2	TGTGCCAGCAGCACCTCAGGCGGGGGTGGCTACACCTTC	CASSTSGGGGYTF
TRBD2	TRBJ2-1	NA	TRBV3-1	TGTGCCAGCAGCCAAGTCGGGGGGGCCTACAATGAGCAGTTCTTC	CASSQVGGAYNEQFF
NA	TRBJ2-1	NA	TRBV12-3/TRBV12-4	TGTGCCAGCAGTTTGGTTTGGGATACAGGGAATGAGCAGTTCTTC	CASSLVWDTGNEQFF